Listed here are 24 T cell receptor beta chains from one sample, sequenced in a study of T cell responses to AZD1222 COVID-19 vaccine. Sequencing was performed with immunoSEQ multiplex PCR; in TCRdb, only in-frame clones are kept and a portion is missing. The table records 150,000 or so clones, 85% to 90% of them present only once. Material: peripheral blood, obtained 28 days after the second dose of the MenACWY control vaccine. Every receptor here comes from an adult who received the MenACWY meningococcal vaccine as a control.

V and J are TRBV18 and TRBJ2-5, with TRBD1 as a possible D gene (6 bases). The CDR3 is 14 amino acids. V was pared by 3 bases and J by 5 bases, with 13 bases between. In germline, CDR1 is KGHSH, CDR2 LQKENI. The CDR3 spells CASSPGQLSETQYF. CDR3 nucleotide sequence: TGTGCCAGCTCACCCGGACAGCTCTCTGAGACCCAGTACTTC.

CDR3 in DNA: TGTGCCATCAGGGCCAGTTCTTCCTCCTATAATTCACCCCTCCACTTT. This codes for CAIRASSSSYNSPLHF. The rearrangement uses TRBV10-3 and TRBJ1-6; D remains ambiguous. Germline V gene lookup returns CDR1 ENHRY and CDR2 SYGVKD. This CDR3 has 16 amino acids. V lost 6 bases to trimming and J lost 0 bases, with 12 bases between them.

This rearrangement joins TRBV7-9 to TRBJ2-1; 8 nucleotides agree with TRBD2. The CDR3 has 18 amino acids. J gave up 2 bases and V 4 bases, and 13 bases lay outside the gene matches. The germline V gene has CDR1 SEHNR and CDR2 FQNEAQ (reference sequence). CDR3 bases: TGTGCCAGCAGCTCCGGGACTAGATATGTTCGGACCTACAATGAGCAGTTCTTC. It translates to CASSSGTRYVRTYNEQFF.

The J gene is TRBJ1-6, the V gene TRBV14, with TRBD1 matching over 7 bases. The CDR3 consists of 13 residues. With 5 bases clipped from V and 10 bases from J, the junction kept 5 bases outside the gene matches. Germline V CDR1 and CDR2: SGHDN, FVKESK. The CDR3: CASSVTGASPLHF. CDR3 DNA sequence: TGTGCCAGCAGCGTTACAGGGGCATCACCCCTCCACTTT.

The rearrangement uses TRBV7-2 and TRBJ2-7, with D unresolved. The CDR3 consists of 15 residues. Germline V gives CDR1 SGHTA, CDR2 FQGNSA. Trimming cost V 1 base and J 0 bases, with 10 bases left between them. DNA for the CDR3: TGTGCCAGCAGCTTAGAATGGCCCCTCTCCTACGAGCAGTACTTC. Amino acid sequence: CASSLEWPLSYEQYF.

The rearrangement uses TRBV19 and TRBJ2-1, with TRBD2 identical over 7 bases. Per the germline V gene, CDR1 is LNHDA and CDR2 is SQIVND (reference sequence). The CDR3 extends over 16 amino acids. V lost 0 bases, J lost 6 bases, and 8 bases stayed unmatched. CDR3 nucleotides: TGTGCCAGTAGTATAGATTCATCGTCGGGGGGCAATGAGCAGTTCTTC. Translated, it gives CASSIDSSSGGNEQFF.

CDR3 sequence reads: CSVEDLAGQETQYF. DNA of the CDR3: TGCAGCGTTGAAGACCTAGCAGGACAAGAGACCCAGTACTTC. The chain has TRBV29-1 and TRBJ2-5, with D perhaps matching TRBD2 (5 bases). The CDR3 runs 14 residues. CDR1 is SQVTM, CDR2 ANQGSEA, per germline. The V and J ends lost 0 bases and 2 bases respectively, with 10 bases between them.

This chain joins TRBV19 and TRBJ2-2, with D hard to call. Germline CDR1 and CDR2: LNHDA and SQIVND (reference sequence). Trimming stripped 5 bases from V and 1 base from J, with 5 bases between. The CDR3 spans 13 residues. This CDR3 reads CASSEQNTGELFF. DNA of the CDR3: TGTGCCAGTAGTGAACAGAACACCGGGGAGCTGTTTTTT.

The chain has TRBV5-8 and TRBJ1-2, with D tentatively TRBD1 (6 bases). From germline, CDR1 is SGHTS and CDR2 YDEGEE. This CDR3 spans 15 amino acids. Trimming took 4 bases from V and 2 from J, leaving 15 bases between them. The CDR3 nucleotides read TGTGCCAGCAGCCCGTACGGGACAAACAACTATGGCTACACCTTC. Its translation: CASSPYGTNNYGYTF.

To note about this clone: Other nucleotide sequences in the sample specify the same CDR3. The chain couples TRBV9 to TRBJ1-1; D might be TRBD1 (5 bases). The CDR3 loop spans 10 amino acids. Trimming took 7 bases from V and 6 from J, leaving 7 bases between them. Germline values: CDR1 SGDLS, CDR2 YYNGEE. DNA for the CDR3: TGTGCCAGCGGAGGGGCTGAAGCTTTCTTT. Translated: CASGGAEAFF.

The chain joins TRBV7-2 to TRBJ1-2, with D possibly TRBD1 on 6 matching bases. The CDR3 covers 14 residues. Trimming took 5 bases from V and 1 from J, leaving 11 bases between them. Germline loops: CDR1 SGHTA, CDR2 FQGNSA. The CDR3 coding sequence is TGTGCCAGCAGCCCAGGGGTAATTAACTATGGCTACACCTTC. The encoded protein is CASSPGVINYGYTF. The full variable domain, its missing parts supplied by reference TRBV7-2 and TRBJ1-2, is GAGVSQSPSNKVTEKGKDVELRCDPISGHTALYWYRQSLGQGLEFLIYFQGNSAPDKSGLPSDRFSAERTGGSVSTLTIQRTQQEDSAVYLCASSPGVINYGYTFGSGTRLTVV.

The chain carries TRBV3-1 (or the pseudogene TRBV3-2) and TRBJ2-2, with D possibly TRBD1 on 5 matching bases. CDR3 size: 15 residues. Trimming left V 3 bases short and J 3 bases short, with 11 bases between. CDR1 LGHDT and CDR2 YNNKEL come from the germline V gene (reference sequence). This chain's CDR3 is CASSHPPQDTGELFF. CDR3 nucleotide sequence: TGTGCCAGCAGCCACCCCCCACAGGACACCGGGGAGCTGTTTTTT.

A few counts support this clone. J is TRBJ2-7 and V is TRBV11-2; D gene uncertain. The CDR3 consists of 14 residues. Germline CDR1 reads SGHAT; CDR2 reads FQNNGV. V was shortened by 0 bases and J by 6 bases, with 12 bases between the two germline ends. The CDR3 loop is CASSLDRSWGEQYF. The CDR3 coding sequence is TGTGCCAGCAGCTTAGATCGGTCTTGGGGCGAGCAGTACTTC.

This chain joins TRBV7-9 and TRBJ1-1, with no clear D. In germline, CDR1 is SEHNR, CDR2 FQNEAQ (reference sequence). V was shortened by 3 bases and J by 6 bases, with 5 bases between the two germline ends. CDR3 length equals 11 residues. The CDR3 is CASSLQAEAFF. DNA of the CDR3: TGTGCCAGCAGCTTGCAGGCTGAAGCTTTCTTT.

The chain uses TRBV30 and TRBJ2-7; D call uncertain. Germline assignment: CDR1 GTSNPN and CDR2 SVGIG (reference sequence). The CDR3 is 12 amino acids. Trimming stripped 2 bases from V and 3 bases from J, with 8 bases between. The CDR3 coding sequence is TGTGCCTGGAGTTCCATCCGCTACGAGCAGTACTTC. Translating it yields CAWSSIRYEQYF.

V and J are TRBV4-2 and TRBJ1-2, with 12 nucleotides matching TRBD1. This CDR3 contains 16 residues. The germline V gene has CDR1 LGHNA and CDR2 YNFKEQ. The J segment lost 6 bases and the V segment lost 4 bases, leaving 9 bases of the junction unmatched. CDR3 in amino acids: CASSPIIGTGGHGYTF. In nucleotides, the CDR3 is TGTGCCAGCAGCCCGATAATCGGGACAGGGGGCCATGGCTACACCTTC.

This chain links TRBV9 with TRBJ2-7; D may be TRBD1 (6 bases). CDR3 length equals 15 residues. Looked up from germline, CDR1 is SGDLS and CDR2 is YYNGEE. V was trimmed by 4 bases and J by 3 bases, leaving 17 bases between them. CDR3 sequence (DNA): TGTGCCAGCAGCCCTGGTCTGGGCAGGGGCTACGAGCAGTACTTC. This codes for CASSPGLGRGYEQYF.

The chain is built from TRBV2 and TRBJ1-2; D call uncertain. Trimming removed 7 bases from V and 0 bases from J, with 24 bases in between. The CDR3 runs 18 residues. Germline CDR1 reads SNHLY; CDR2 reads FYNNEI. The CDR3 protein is CASNRAGRPTIANYGYTF. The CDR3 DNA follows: TGTGCCAGCAATCGAGCGGGTCGGCCCACGATAGCTAACTATGGCTACACCTTC.

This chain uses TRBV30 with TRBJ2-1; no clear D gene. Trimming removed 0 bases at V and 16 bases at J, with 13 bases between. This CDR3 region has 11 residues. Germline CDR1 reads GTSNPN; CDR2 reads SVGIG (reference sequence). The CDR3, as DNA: TGTGCCTGGAGTGTAGAAGCTAGATCCTTCTTC. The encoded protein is CAWSVEARSFF.

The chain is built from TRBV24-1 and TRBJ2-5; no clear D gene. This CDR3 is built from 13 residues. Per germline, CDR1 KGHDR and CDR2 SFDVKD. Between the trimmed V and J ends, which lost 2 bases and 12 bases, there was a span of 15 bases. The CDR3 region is CATSDSGRPTKYF. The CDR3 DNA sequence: TGTGCCACCAGTGATTCGGGCAGACCCACGAAGTACTTC.

Written as DNA, the CDR3 is TGTGCCTGGAGTGTAGGGACAGGGGGCAATCAGCCCCAGCATTTT. It yields the protein CAWSVGTGGNQPQHF. This rearrangement joins TRBV30 to TRBJ1-5, with TRBD1 matching 10 bases. Losses at the gene ends were 0 bases for V and 2 bases for J; bases not matched to a gene: 1. CDR1 GTSNPN and CDR2 SVGIG come from the germline V gene (reference sequence). This CDR3 has 15 amino acids.

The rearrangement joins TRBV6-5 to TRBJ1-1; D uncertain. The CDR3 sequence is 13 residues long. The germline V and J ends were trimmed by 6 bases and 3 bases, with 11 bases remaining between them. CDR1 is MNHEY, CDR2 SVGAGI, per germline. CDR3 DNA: TGTGCCAGCAGCCCGCGTACCGACACTGAAGCTTTCTTT. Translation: CASSPRTDTEAFF.

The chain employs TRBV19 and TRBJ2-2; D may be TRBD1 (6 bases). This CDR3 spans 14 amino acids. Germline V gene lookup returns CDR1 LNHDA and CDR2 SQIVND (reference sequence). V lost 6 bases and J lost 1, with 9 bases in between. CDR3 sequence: CASSGQMNTGELFF. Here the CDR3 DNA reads TGTGCCAGTAGCGGACAGATGAACACCGGGGAGCTGTTTTTT.

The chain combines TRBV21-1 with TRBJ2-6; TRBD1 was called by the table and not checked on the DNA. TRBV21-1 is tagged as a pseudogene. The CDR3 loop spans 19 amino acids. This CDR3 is CASSKAGGQGFSGANVLTF. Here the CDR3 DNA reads TGTGCCAGCAGCAAAGCAGGGGGACAGGGGTTCTCTGGGGCCAACGTCCTGACTTTC.